Sequencing of this TCR beta chain was carried out in a study of blood T cell repertoires in COVID-19. The overall study: The United States, Italy and Spain were the sources of the acute and convalescent COVID-19 samples.

Here immunoSEQ multiplex PCR was the method, and the copy in TCRdb shows in-frame clones only, minus some. This table has nearly 70,000 clones, approximately 89% appearing once. The sample holds a few counts of this clone. This CDR3 has 14 amino acids. Germline V gene sequence: CDR1 GTSNPN, CDR2 SVGIG (reference sequence). The ends were cut back, 0 bases at V and 6 bases at J, with 15 bases in the middle. This TCR was sampled from a woman in her sixties or seventies with acute or convalescent COVID-19. Source material: peripheral blood. The chain has TRBV30 and TRBJ2-7; possible D gene TRBD2, 7 bases. Here the CDR3 DNA reads TGTGCCTGGAGTGTACGGGGGGCCGGGAGCGAGCAGTACTTC. Protein product: CAWSVRGAGSEQYF.